This T cell receptor (beta chain) came from a study of immune heterogeneity within non-small cell lung tumors. Study results and limitations: With an R of 0.3 to 0.4, local T-cell clonality correlated moderately but significantly with local tumor mutational burden. Recurrence of the same dominant CDR3 beta clonotypes was seen across tumor sites within a patient, and site-unique high-frequency clones were present alongside them. Clonotypes of T-cell receptor beta found at high frequency were largely distinct between individual patients.

It was with 32 V and 13 J primers that multiplex PCR amplified TCR beta CDR3. TCRdb used MiXCR to reprocess the multiplex PCR reads, holding one entry per CDR3 protein. The profile shows 8,500 to 13,000 distinct CDR3 sequences, roughly 26% of them singletons. This CDR3 has 13 amino acids. Germline loops: CDR1 SQVTM, CDR2 ANQGSEA. V gave up 5 bases and J gave up 8 bases; unmatched junction bases: 6. In this sample, this clonotype turned up once. Its antigen is undetermined. Template material comprised bulk tumor genomic DNA at about 610 ng per sample. Each primary tumor yielded several biopsies, collected far apart from one another at surgery. Curative surgical treatment was performed in patients who had newly diagnosed, untreated non-small cell lung cancer. The study drew donors from newly diagnosed non-small cell lung cancer patients having surgery with curative intent.

The genes are TRBV29-1 and TRBJ2-1; TRBD1 matches 10 bases. The TCR sequence derives from a man between 45 and 60 years old with non-small cell lung cancer. Source material: lung tumor tissue. The DNA for the CDR3 is TGCAGCGTTTCGGACAGGGGGAACGATGAGCAGTTCTTC. This codes for CSVSDRGNDEQFF.